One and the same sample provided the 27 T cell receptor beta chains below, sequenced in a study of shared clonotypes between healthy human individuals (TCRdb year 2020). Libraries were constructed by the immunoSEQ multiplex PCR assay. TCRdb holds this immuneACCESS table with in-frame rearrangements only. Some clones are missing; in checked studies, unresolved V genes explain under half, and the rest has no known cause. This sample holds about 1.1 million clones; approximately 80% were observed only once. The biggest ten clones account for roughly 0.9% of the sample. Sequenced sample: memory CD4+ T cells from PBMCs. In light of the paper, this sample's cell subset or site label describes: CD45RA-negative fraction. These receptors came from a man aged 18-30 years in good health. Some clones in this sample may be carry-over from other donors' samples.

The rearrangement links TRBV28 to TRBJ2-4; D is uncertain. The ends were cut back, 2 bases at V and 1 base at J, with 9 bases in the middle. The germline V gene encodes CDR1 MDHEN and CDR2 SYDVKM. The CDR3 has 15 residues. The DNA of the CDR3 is TGTGCCAGCAGTTTACCGGGTGACGCCAAAAACATTCAGTACTTC. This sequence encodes CASSLPGDAKNIQYF.

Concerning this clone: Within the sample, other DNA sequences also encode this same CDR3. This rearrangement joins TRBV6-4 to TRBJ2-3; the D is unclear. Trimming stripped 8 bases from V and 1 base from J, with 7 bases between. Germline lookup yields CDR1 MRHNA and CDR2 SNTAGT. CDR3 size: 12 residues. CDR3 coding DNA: TGTGCCAGCGGCACAGGCACAGATACGCAGTATTTT. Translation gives CASGTGTDTQYF.

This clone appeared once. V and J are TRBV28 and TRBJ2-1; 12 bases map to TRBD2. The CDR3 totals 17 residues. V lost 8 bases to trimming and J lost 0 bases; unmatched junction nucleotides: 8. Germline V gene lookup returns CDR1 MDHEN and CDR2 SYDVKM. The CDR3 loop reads CASHGLAGSSSYNEQFF. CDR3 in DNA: TGTGCCAGCCACGGACTAGCGGGGTCTAGCTCCTACAATGAGCAGTTCTTC.

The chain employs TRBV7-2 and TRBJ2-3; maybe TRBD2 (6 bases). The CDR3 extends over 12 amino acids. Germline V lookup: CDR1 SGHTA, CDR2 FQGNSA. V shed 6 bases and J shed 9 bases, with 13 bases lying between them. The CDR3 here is CASSRDSGTQYF. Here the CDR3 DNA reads TGTGCCAGCAGTCGGGACTCCGGCACGCAGTATTTT.

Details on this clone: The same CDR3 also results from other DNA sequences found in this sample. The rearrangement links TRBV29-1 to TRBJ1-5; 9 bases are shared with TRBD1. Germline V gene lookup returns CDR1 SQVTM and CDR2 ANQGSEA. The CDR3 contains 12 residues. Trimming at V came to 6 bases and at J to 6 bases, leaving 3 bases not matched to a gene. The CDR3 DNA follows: TGCAGCGTACAGGGGGCGGGTCAGCCCCAGCATTTT. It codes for CSVQGAGQPQHF.

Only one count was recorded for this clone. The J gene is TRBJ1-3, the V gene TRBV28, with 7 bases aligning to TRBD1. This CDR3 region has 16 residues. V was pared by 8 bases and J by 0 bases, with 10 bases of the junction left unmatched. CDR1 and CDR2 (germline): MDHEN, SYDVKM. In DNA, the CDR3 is TGTGCCAGCCAAGAAATAGGGGGCAGCTCTGGAAACACCATATATTTT. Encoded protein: CASQEIGGSSGNTIYF.

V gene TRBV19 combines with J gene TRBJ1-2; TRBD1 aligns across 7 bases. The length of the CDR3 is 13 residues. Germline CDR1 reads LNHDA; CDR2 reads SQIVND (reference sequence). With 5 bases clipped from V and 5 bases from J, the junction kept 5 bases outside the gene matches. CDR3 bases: TGTGCCAGTAGTCCCCAGACAGGGTATGGCTACACCTTC. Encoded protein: CASSPQTGYGYTF.

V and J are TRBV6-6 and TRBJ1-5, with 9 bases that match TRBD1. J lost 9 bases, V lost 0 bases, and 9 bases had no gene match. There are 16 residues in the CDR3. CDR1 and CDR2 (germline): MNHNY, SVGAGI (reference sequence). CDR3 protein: CASSYSGTGSSWPQHF. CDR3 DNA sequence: TGTGCCAGCAGTTACTCCGGGACAGGGTCGTCTTGGCCCCAGCATTTT.

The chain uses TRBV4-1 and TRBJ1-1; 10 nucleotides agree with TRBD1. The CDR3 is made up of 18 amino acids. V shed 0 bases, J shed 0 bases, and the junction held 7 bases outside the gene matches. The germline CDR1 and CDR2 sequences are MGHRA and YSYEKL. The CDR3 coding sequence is TGCGCCAGCAGCCAAGATCATGGGACAGGGGTCATGAACACTGAAGCTTTCTTT. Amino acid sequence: CASSQDHGTGVMNTEAFF.

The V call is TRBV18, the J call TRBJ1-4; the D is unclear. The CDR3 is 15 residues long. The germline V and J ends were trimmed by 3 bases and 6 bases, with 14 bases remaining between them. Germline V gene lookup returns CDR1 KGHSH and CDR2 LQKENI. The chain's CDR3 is CASSPMSSDYEKLFF. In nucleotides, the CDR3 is TGTGCCAGCTCACCTATGAGCTCCGACTATGAAAAACTGTTTTTT.

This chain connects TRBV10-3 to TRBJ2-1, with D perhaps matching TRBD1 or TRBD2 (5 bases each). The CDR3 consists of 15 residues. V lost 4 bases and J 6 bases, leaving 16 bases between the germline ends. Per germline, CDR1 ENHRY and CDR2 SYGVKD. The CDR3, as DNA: TGTGCCATCAGTGCCGGACTCAGGGAAGGCAATGAGCAGTTCTTC. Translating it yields CAISAGLREGNEQFF.

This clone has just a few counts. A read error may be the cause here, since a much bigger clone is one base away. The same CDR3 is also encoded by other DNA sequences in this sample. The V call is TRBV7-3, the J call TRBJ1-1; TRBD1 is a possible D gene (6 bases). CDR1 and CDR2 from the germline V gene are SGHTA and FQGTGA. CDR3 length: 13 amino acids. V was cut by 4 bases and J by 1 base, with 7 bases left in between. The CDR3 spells CASSSDRNTEAFF. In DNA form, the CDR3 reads TGTGCCAGCAGCTCGGACAGGAACACTGAAGCTTTCTTT. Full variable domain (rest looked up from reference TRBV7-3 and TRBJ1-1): GAGVSQTPSNKVTEKGKYVELRCDPISGHTALYWYRQSLGQGPEFLIYFQGTGAADDSGLPNDRFFAVRPEGSVSTLKIQRTERGDSAVYLCASSSDRNTEAFFGQGTRLTVV.

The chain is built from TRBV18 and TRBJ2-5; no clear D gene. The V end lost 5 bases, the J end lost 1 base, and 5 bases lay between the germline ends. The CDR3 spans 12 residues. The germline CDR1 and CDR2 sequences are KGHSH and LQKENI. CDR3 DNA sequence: TGTGCCAGCTCAGCCCTCCAAGAGACCCAGTACTTC. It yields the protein CASSALQETQYF.

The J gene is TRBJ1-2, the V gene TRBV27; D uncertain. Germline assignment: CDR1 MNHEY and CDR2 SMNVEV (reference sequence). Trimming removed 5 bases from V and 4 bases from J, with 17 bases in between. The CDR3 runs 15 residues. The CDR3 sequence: CASSATPTRPYGYTF. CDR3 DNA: TGTGCCAGCAGTGCCACCCCCACTAGACCCTATGGCTACACCTTC.

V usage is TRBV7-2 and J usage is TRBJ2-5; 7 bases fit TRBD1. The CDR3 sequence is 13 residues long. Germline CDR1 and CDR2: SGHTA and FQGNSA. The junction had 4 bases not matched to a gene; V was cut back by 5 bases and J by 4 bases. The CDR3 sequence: CASSQDRAETQYF. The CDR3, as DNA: TGTGCCAGCAGCCAAGACAGGGCAGAGACCCAGTACTTC.

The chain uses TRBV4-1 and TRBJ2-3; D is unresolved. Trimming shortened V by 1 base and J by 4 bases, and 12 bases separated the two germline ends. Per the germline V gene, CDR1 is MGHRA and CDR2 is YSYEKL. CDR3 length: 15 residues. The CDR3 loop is CASSQVNQVADTQYF. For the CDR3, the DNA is TGCGCCAGCAGCCAAGTGAACCAGGTAGCAGATACGCAGTATTTT.

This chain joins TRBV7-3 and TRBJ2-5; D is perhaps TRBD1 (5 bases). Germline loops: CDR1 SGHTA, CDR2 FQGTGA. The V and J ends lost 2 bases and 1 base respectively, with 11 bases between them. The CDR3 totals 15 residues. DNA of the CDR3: TGTGCCAGCAGCTTAGGGGTCAGGGCCCAAGAGACCCAGTACTTC. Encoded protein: CASSLGVRAQETQYF.

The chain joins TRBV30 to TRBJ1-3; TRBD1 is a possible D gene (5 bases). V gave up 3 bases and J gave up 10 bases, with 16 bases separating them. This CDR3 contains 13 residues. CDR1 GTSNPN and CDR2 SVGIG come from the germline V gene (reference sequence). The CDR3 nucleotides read TGTGCCTGGAGGGACACCCCATCTTCGACCATATATTTT. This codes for CAWRDTPSSTIYF. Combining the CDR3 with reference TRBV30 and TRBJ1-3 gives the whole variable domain SQTIHQWPATLVQPVGSPLSLECTVEGTSNPNLYWYRQAAGRGLQLLFYSVGIGQISSEVPQNLSASRPQDRQFILSSKKLLLSDSGFYLCAWRDTPSSTIYFGEGSWLTVV.

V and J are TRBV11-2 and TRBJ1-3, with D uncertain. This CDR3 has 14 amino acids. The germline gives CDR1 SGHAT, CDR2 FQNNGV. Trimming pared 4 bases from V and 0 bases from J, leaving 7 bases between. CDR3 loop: CASSYPRSGNTIYF. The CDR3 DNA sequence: TGTGCCAGCAGCTACCCACGCTCTGGAAACACCATATATTTT.

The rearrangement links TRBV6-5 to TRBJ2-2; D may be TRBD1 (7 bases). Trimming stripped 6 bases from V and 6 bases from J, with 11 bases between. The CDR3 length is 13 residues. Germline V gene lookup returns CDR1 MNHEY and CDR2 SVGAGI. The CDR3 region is CASRTRGAGELFF. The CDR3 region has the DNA TGTGCCAGCAGAACCAGGGGGGCCGGGGAGCTGTTTTTT.

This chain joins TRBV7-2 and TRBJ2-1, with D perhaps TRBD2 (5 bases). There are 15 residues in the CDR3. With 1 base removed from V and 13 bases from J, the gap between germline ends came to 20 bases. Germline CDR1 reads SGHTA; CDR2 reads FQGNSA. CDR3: CASSLGAEARLLQFF. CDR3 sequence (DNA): TGTGCCAGCAGCTTAGGTGCGGAGGCCCGTCTCCTTCAGTTCTTC.

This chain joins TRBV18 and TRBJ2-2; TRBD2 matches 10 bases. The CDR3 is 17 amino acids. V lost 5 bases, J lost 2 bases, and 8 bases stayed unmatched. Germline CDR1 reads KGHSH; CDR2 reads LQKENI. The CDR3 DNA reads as TGTGCCAGCTCAGCGACCGGGACTAGCGTTAACACCGGGGAGCTGTTTTTT. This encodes CASSATGTSVNTGELFF.

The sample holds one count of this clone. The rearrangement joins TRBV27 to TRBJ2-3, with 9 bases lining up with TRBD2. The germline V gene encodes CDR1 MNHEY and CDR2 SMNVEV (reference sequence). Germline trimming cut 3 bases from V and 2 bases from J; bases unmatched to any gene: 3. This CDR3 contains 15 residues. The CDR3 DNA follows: TGTGCCAGCAGTTTTACTAGCGGGCCCACAGATACGCAGTATTTT. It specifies CASSFTSGPTDTQYF.

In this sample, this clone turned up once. The CDR3 here is CASSRDSGSNQPQHF. CDR3 coding DNA: TGTGCCAGCAGCCGGGACTCCGGTAGCAATCAGCCCCAGCATTTT. The chain is built from TRBV27 and TRBJ1-5; maybe TRBD1 (5 bases). V dropped 6 bases and J dropped 0 bases, with 12 bases sitting between them. The CDR3 consists of 15 residues. Germline CDR1 is MNHEY and CDR2 is SMNVEV (reference sequence).

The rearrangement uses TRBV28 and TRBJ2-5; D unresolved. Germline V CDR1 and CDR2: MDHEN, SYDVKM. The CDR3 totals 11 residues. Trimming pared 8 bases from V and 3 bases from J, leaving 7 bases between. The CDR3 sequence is CASATEETQYF. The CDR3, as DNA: TGTGCCAGCGCCACCGAAGAGACCCAGTACTTC.

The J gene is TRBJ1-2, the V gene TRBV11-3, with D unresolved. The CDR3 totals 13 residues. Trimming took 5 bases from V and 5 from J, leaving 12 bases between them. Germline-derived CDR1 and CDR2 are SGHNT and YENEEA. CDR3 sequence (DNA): TGTGCCAGCAGCCACGGAGCCGGATATGGCTACACCTTC. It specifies CASSHGAGYGYTF.

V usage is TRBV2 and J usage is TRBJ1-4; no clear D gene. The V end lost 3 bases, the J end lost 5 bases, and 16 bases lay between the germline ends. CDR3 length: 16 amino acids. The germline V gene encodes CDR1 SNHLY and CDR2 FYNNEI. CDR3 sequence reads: CASSEKPTGLNEKLFF. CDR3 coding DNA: TGTGCCAGCAGTGAGAAACCGACCGGCTTGAATGAAAAACTGTTTTTT.